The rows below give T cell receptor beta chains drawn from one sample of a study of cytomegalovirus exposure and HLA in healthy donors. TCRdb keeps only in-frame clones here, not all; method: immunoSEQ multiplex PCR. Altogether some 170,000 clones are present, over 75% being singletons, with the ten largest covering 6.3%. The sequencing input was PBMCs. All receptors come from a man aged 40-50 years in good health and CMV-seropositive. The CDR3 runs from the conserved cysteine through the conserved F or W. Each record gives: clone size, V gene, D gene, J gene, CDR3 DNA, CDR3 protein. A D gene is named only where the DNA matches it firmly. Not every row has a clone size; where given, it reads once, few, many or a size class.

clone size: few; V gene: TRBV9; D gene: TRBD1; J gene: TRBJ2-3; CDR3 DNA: TGTGCCAGCAGCGCCGAGACAGGGTACGGCACAGATACGCAGTATTTT; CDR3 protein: CASSAETGYGTDTQYF
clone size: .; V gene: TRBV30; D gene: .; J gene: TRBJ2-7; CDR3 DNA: TGTGCCTGGAGTGTGTGGGAATCGGGGGAGCAGTACTTC; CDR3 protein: CAWSVWESGEQYF
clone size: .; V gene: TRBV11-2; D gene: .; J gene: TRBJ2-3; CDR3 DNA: TGTGCCAGCAGCCAAGGTTCGGGTAACACAGATACGCAGTATTTT; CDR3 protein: CASSQGSGNTDTQYF
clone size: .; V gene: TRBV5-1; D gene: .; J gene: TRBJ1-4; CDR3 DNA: TGCGCCAGCAACTTGGTAGGGCAGGGAAATGAAAAACTGTTTTTT; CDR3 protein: CASNLVGQGNEKLFF
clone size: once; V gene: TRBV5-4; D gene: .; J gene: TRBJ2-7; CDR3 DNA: TGTGCCAGCAGCTACCTGGACTGGCCCACAGTACCCACGGGGGAGCAGTACTTC; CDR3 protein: CASSYLDWPTVPTGEQYF
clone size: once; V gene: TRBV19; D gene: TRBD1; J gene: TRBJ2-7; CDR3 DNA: TGTGCCAGTAGTCCAACAGGGGGCAGCGGCGAGCAGTACTTC; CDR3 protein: CASSPTGGSGEQYF
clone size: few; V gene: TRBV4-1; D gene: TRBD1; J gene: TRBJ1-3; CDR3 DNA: TGCGCCAGCAGCCAACTACAGGGGCGTACTCTCTCTGGAAACACCATATATTTT; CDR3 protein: CASSQLQGRTLSGNTIYF
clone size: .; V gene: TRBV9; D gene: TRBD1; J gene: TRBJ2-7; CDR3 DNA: TGTGCCAGCAGCGAGACAGGGGACTCCTACGAGCAGTACTTC; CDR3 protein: CASSETGDSYEQYF
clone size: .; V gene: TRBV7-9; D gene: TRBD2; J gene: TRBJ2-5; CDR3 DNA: TGTGCCAGCAGCTTAGGGGCGGCGGGAGGGCTCCAAGAGACCCAGTACTTC; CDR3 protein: CASSLGAAGGLQETQYF
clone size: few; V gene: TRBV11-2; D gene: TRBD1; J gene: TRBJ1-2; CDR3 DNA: TGTGCCAGCAGCTTGGACAGGGCTAATTATGGCTACACCTTC; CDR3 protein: CASSLDRANYGYTF
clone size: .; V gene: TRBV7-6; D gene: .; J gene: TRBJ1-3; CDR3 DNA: TGTGCCAGCAGCCCCGGACACATGAGCTCTGGAAACACCATATATTTT; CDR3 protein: CASSPGHMSSGNTIYF
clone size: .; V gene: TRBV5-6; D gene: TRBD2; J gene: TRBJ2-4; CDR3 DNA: TGTGCCAGCAGCTTATGGACTAGCGCAGACAGTCAGTACTTC; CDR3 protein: CASSLWTSADSQYF
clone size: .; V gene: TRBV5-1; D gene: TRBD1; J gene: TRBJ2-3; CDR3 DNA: TGCGCCAGCAGCTTCTCCGGGACAGGCACAGATACGCAGTATTTT; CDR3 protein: CASSFSGTGTDTQYF
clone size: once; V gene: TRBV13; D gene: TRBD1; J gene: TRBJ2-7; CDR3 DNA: TGTGCCAGCAGCTTAAGACAGGGGGTCTACGAGCAGTACTTC; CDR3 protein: CASSLRQGVYEQYF
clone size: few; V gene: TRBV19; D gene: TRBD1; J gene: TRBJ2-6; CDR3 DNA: TGTGCCAGTAGTACCGCTCACAGGGGGTATGGGGCCAACGTCCTGACTTTC; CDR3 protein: CASSTAHRGYGANVLTF
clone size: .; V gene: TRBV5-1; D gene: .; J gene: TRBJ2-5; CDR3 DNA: TGCGCCAGCAGCTACGGCCAAGAGACCCAGTACTTC; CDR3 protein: CASSYGQETQYF
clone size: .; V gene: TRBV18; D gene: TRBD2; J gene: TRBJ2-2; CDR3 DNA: TGTGCCAGCTCACCCACTTTCCTAGCGGGAGGAACCGGGGAGCTGTTTTTT; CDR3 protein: CASSPTFLAGGTGELFF
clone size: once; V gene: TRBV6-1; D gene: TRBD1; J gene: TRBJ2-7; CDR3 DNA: TGTGCCAGCATCCCGGACAGGGGGGGGTACGAGCAGTACTTC; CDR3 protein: CASIPDRGGYEQYF
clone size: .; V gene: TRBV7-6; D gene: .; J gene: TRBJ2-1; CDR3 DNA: TGTGCCAGCAGCGATACCGCGACAGGGCGGGACTACAATGAGCAGTTCTTC; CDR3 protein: CASSDTATGRDYNEQFF
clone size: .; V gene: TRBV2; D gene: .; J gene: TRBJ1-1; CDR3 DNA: TGTGCCAGCAGTGAGCTACAGGTCAGGAACACTGAAGCTTTCTTT; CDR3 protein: CASSELQVRNTEAFF
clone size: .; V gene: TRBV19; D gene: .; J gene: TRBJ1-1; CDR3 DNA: TGTGCCAGTAGTATAACCGGGGACACTGAAGCTTTCTTT; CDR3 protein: CASSITGDTEAFF
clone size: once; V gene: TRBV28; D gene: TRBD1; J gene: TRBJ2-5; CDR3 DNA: TGTGCCAGCAGTTCGGGACAGCCAGGCGGGGAGACCCAGTACTTC; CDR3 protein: CASSSGQPGGETQYF
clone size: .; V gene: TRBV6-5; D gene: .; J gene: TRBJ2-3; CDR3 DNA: TGTGCCAGCAGTTACTCGAATAAGGGGGACACAGATACGCAGTATTTT; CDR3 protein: CASSYSNKGDTDTQYF
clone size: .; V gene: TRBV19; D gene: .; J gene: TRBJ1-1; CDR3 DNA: TGTGCCAGTAGTTCTACAGGGTACACTGAAGCTTTCTTT; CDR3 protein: CASSSTGYTEAFF
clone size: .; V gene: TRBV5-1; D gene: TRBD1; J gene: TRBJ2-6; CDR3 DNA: TGCGCCAGCAGCTCACCCGACAGGGGATTTTTGTCTGGGGCCAACGTCCTGACTTTC; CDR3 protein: CASSSPDRGFLSGANVLTF
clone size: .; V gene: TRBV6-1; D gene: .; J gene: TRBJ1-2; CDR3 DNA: TGTGCCAGCAGAACTCGGACAGACTTTTATGGCTACACCTTC; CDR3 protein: CASRTRTDFYGYTF
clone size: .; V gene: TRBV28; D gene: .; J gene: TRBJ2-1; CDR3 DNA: TGTGCCAGCAGTTCGCTGGATAGCGTTATGATTGCACGTGAGCAGTTCTTC; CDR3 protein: CASSSLDSVMIAREQFF
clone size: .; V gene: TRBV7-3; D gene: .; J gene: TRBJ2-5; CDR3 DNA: TGTGCCAGCAGCTTAGCGGTCCAAGAGACCCAGTACTTC; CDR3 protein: CASSLAVQETQYF
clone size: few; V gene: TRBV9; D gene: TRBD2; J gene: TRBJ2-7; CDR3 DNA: TGTGCCAGCAGCCTCGGACTAGCTATCGGCGAGCAGTACTTC; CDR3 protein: CASSLGLAIGEQYF
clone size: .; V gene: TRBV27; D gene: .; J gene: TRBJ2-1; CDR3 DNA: TGTGCCAGCAGTCCCGGGACTCGTGGGCTCAATGAGCAGTTCTTC; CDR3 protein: CASSPGTRGLNEQFF
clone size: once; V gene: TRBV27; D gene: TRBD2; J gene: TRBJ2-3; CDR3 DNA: TGTGCCAGCAGTTTGTTCGGCGGGAGGGTCACAGATACGCAGTATTTT; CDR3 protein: CASSLFGGRVTDTQYF
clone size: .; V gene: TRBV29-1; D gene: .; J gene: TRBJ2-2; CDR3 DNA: TGCAGCGCCCGAACCAGGGTCACCGGGGAGCTGTTTTTT; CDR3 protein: CSARTRVTGELFF
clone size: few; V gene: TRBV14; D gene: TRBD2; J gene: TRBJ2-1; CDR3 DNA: TGTGCCAGCAGCCAGAGGACTAGCGGAGGTGCTACCTACAATGAGCAGTTCTTC; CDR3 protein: CASSQRTSGGATYNEQFF
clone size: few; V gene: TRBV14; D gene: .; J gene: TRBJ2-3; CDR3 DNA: TGTGCCAGCAGCCAAGATCATGCAGGGGAGGGGTCAGATACGCAGTATTTT; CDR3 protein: CASSQDHAGEGSDTQYF
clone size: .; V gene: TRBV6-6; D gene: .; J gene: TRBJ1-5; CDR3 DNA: TGTGCCAGCAGTTCCGCCGGACTGGGGAGCAATCAGCCCCAGCATTTT; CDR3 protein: CASSSAGLGSNQPQHF
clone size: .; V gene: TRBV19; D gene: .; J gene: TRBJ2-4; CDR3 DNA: TGTGCCAGTAGTATACGGGGGGCGGCGGGCCGGGCCAAAAACATTCAGTACTTC; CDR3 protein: CASSIRGAAGRAKNIQYF
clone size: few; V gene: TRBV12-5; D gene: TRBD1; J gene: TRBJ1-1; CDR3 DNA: TGTGCTAGTGGTTTGAGACAGGGGGGCGATGAAGCTTTCTTT; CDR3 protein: CASGLRQGGDEAFF
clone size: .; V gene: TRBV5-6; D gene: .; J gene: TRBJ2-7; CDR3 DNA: TGTGCCAGCAGCTTGATCAGGGGTAACGAGCAGTACTTC; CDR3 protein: CASSLIRGNEQYF
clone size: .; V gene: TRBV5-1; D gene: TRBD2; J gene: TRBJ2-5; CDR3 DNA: TGCGCCAGCAGCTTGGGACTAGCGGGCGAAGAGACCCAGTACTTC; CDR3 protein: CASSLGLAGEETQYF
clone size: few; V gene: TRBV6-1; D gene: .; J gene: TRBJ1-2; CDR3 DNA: TGTGCCAGCAGTCCTCTGAGCGGCAACTATGGCTACACCTTC; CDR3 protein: CASSPLSGNYGYTF
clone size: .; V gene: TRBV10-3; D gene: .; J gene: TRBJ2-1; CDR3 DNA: TGTGCCACCAGGGCCAATAATTACAATGAGCAGTTCTTC; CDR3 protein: CATRANNYNEQFF